Listed below are T cell receptor beta chains from one sample, sequenced in a study of T cell responses to AZD1222 COVID-19 vaccine. Method: immunoSEQ multiplex PCR; TCRdb's copy keeps in-frame clones and lacks some. Among about 110,000 clones listed, roughly 92% were seen once. The source material was peripheral blood, sampled 28 days after the second AZD1222 dose. The source of these receptors is an adult who received the AZD1222 COVID-19 vaccine. Both conserved end residues are part of each CDR3. D genes are given only for firm matches. Not all rows give a size; the values are once, few, many and, for expanded clones, a class.

J gene	D gene	V gene	clone size	CDR3 DNA	CDR3 protein
TRBJ1-1	TRBD1	TRBV13	-	TGTGCCAGCAGCTTACAGGGGGGCGGCACTGAAGCTTTCTTT	CASSLQGGGTEAFF
TRBJ2-5	-	TRBV7-9	-	TGTGCCAGCAGCTTAAGTCAGGCTCAAGAGACCCAGTACTTC	CASSLSQAQETQYF
TRBJ1-6	-	TRBV6-5	-	TGTGCCAGCAGTCGACAGGCGTCTAATTCACCCCTCCACTTT	CASSRQASNSPLHF
TRBJ2-7	-	TRBV28	-	TGTGCCAGCAGCGGTAGGACCTGGGCAGGTCCTTCCTACGAGCAGTACTTC	CASSGRTWAGPSYEQYF
TRBJ1-1	-	TRBV6-6	few	TGTGCCAGCAGTTACCCCCTACCGGGGAACACTGAAGCTTTCTTT	CASSYPLPGNTEAFF
TRBJ1-5	-	TRBV2	few	TGTGCCAGCACGGGAAGCAATCAGCCCCAGCATTTT	CASTGSNQPQHF
TRBJ2-2	TRBD2	TRBV30	-	TGTGCCTGGAAAGGGACTAGCGGGATCGGGGAGCTGTTTTTT	CAWKGTSGIGELFF
TRBJ1-3	-	TRBV27	-	TGTGCCAGCAGTTTAACCGGAGGAAACACCATATATTTT	CASSLTGGNTIYF
TRBJ2-1	TRBD2	TRBV5-1	-	TGCGCCAGCGGCTCGGGACTAGCGGGGGGGCGGTCCTACAATGAGCAGTTCTTC	CASGSGLAGGRSYNEQFF
TRBJ2-7	TRBD1	TRBV27	-	TGTGCCAGCAGTCCCCGTGGACAGGGTCCCTACGAGCAGTACTTC	CASSPRGQGPYEQYF
TRBJ2-5	-	TRBV4-3	once	TGCGCCAGCAGCCAAGATCAGAGCCAAGAGACCCAGTACTTC	CASSQDQSQETQYF
TRBJ1-1	TRBD1	TRBV27	-	TGTGCCAGCAGTTTTAAGGGGGCCACTGAAGCTTTCTTT	CASSFKGATEAFF
TRBJ1-4	-	TRBV20-1	-	TGCAGTGCTCTGGCTGAAAAACTGTTTTTT	CSALAEKLFF
TRBJ2-5	-	TRBV7-2	once	TGTGCCAGCGGGGGGTGGAGGGAGACCCAGTACTTC	CASGGWRETQYF
TRBJ1-2	-	TRBV2	-	TGTGCCAGCAAGGCAGGGGCTAACTATGGCTACACCTTC	CASKAGANYGYTF
TRBJ2-2	TRBD2	TRBV7-3	-	TGTGCCAGCAGCCGCCTGCGGGGGGGTACCGGGGAGCTGTTTTTT	CASSRLRGGTGELFF
TRBJ1-2	-	TRBV5-1	-	TGCGCCAGCAGCTCTCTTACAGCTAACTATGGCTACACCTTC	CASSSLTANYGYTF
TRBJ1-2	TRBD1	TRBV5-1	-	TGCGCCAGCAGCTTACAGGGGAACTATGGCTACACCTTC	CASSLQGNYGYTF
TRBJ1-5	-	TRBV12-3/TRBV12-4	once	TGTGCCAGCAGTTTAACGGGCGATCAGCCCCAGCATTTT	CASSLTGDQPQHF
TRBJ1-4	-	TRBV5-1	-	TGCGCCAGCAGCTTGGCAAGGTCGGACGTGGAGAGGGAAAAACTGTTTTTT	CASSLARSDVEREKLFF
TRBJ2-2	TRBD2	TRBV30	-	TGTGCCTGGAGTTATCTAAAGGGACTAGGAGCCTCCGGGGAGCTGTTTTTT	CAWSYLKGLGASGELFF
TRBJ2-5	-	TRBV5-1	-	TGCGCCAGCAGCTTGAGGGGAGATTGGGACACGAAAGAGACCCAGTACTTC	CASSLRGDWDTKETQYF
TRBJ1-6	TRBD1	TRBV9	-	TGTGCCAGCAGCTCGACGGGACAGTTTAATTCACCCCTCCACTTT	CASSSTGQFNSPLHF
TRBJ1-1	-	TRBV2	once	TGTGCCACCAACATGGGGCTACAGTCTGAAGCTTTCTTT	CATNMGLQSEAFF
TRBJ2-5	TRBD2	TRBV4-3	-	TGCGCCAGCAGCCAAGTCAGGACAGGGACTAGCGGGGGATCGGGGGAGACCCAGTACTTC	CASSQVRTGTSGGSGETQYF
TRBJ2-4	-	TRBV7-9	-	TGTGCCAGCAGCTTCCTTGGGGTAGCCCAAAACATTCAGTACTTC	CASSFLGVAQNIQYF
TRBJ1-1	-	TRBV15	-	TGTGCCACCGGGATTAGTAGGAAAGGAATTACGGACACTGAAGCTTTCTTT	CATGISRKGITDTEAFF
TRBJ2-1	TRBD2	TRBV29-1	once	TGCAGCGTTGTGGGACTAGCGATAACCTACAATGAGCAGTTCTTC	CSVVGLAITYNEQFF
TRBJ2-2	-	TRBV4-1	-	TGCGCCAGCAGCCAAGTTAACAGGGGGGGCGGGGAGCTGTTTTTT	CASSQVNRGGGELFF
TRBJ2-7	-	TRBV28	-	TGTGCCAGCAGTTTTTGGGCGGAAGGGGCCTACGAGCAGTACTTC	CASSFWAEGAYEQYF
TRBJ1-1	-	TRBV3-1/TRBV3-2	-	TGTGCCAGCAGCCACGTCAACGGGACACCCAACACTGAAGCTTTCTTT	CASSHVNGTPNTEAFF
TRBJ2-7	-	TRBV5-1	few	TGCGCCAGCAGCTTAACAGGGTACGAGCAGTACTTC	CASSLTGYEQYF
TRBJ1-1	-	TRBV28	-	TGTGCCAGCAGTTATTACGACAGGCCCACTGAAGCTTTCTTT	CASSYYDRPTEAFF
TRBJ1-4	-	TRBV12-3/TRBV12-4	once	TGTGCCAGCAGTTTTCGACCAAAGGGAAAACTGTTTTTT	CASSFRPKGKLFF
TRBJ1-1	-	TRBV10-3	-	TGTGCCATCAGTGAGCCAACGTCTGGGGGGGGAAAAGCTTTCTTT	CAISEPTSGGGKAFF
TRBJ2-1	TRBD2	TRBV6-4	-	TGTGCCAGCAGTGACGGGACTAGCGGGGAGGGGAATGAGCAGTTCTTC	CASSDGTSGEGNEQFF
TRBJ2-7	-	TRBV10-3	-	TGTGCCATCAGTGAGTCGTGGCAGCAAGGGAGCGAGCAGTACTTC	CAISESWQQGSEQYF
TRBJ2-1	-	TRBV20-1	-	TGCAGTGCTAGTGGCGAGACCCGGTCGCTGATTATAATCAATGAGCAGTTCTTC	CSASGETRSLIIINEQFF
TRBJ1-4	-	TRBV10-3	-	TGTGCCATCAGTCCGGGCCTCCGAGATCAAAAACTGTTTTTT	CAISPGLRDQKLFF
TRBJ1-3	-	TRBV21-1	-	TGTGCCAGCAGCAAAGGGCAGAGGGTTACAGGTGATGGAAACACCATATATTTT	CASSKGQRVTGDGNTIYF
TRBJ2-2	TRBD2	TRBV27	-	TGTGCCAGCAGTTTTGCGGGGGTGGGCGCCGGGGAGCTGTTTTTT	CASSFAGVGAGELFF
TRBJ2-7	TRBD1	TRBV2	-	TGTGCCAGCACCCCCCCGGGACAGGGACTTGTAGATGGATTGTACGAGCAGTACTTC	CASTPPGQGLVDGLYEQYF
TRBJ1-1	TRBD1	TRBV7-9	-	TGTGCCAGCAGCTTAGCAGGGGGCGCGGCTGTGGCTGAAGCTTTCTTT	CASSLAGGAAVAEAFF